These 22 T cell receptor beta chains were all obtained from the same sample, sequenced in a study of T cell repertoires in cytomegalovirus infection. MiXCR, run by TCRdb on the reads, gives a single entry per CDR3 protein. The sample has 350,000 to 500,000 distinct CDR3 sequences; around 32% are singletons. Sequencing was carried out using PBMCs. These receptors were obtained from a human donor in good health (CMV status not recorded). Some clones in this sample may be carry-over from other donors' samples.

There are many counts of this clonotype. The chain recombines TRBV7-3 with TRBJ2-2, with D tentatively TRBD1 (6 bases). The CDR3 sequence is 13 residues long. Trimming shortened V by 6 bases and J by 4 bases, and 9 bases separated the two germline ends. Germline V CDR1 and CDR2: SGHTA, FQGTGA. The CDR3 DNA reads as TGTGCCAGCAGTCTGACAGGCACCGGGGAGCTGTTTTTT. Its translation is CASSLTGTGELFF. Full variable domain (rest looked up from reference TRBV7-3 and TRBJ2-2): GAGVSQTPSNKVTEKGKYVELRCDPISGHTALYWYRQSLGQGPEFLIYFQGTGAADDSGLPNDRFFAVRPEGSVSTLKIQRTERGDSAVYLCASSLTGTGELFFGEGSRLTVL.

This rearrangement joins TRBV29-1 to TRBJ1-1; D gene ambiguous. Trimming cost V 4 bases and J 3 bases, with 9 bases left between them. The CDR3 totals 12 residues. CDR1 SQVTM and CDR2 ANQGSEA come from the germline V gene. CDR3 amino acids: CSVVATYTEAFF. CDR3 sequence (DNA): TGCAGCGTTGTCGCGACCTACACTGAAGCTTTCTTT.

The count of this clonotype is one. V and J are TRBV6-6 and TRBJ2-7; TRBD1 is a possible D gene (7 bases). V was shortened by 5 bases and J by 6 bases, with 14 bases between the two germline ends. Germline CDR1 reads MNHNY; CDR2 reads SVGAGI (reference sequence). This CDR3 has 13 amino acids. The CDR3 region has the DNA TGTGCCAGCAGTGGCGGGACAGTCACCGAGCAGTACTTC. Translated: CASSGGTVTEQYF.

This clonotype came up a few times. The rearrangement uses TRBV4-2 and TRBJ2-1; tentatively, D is TRBD2 (6 bases). Trimming removed 0 bases at V and 5 bases at J, with 14 bases between. The germline gives CDR1 LGHNA, CDR2 YNFKEQ. CDR3 length equals 16 residues. The CDR3: CASSQEWGDRNNEQFF. The DNA for the CDR3 is TGTGCCAGCAGCCAAGAGTGGGGGGATAGGAACAATGAGCAGTTCTTC.

This clonotype was detected many times. V gene TRBV7-2 combines with J gene TRBJ2-2; 7 bases are shared with TRBD1. The CDR3 contains 13 residues. Trimming cost V 5 bases and J 7 bases; bases outside gene matches: 4. Germline CDR1 is SGHTA and CDR2 is FQGNSA. This CDR3 reads CASSPWDSGELFF. The DNA of the CDR3 is TGTGCCAGCAGCCCCTGGGACAGCGGGGAGCTGTTTTTT.

The chain employs TRBV4-2 and TRBJ2-3, with TRBD2 identical over 12 bases. CDR3 length: 16 amino acids. From germline, CDR1 is LGHNA and CDR2 YNFKEQ. V shed 1 base, J shed 5 bases, and the junction held 4 bases outside the gene matches. The CDR3 DNA follows: TGTGCCAGCAGCCAAGCTAGCGGGGGGGCCGTAGATACGCAGTATTTT. It translates to CASSQASGGAVDTQYF.

In this sample, this clonotype turned up many times. The rearrangement uses TRBV18 and TRBJ2-7, with D perhaps TRBD2 (5 bases). This CDR3 has 14 amino acids. The V end lost 2 bases, the J end lost 6 bases, and 14 bases lay between the germline ends. Germline CDR1 reads KGHSH; CDR2 reads LQKENI. The CDR3 coding sequence is TGTGCCAGCTCACCAGACCCGGGAACCGGCGAGCAGTACTTC. Its translation: CASSPDPGTGEQYF.

This clonotype was seen a single time. The genes are TRBV6-5 and TRBJ2-1, with 9 bases fitting TRBD1. CDR3 length equals 14 residues. Germline trimming cut 2 bases from V and 8 bases from J; bases unmatched to any gene: 4. Germline V lookup: CDR1 MNHEY, CDR2 SVGAGI. CDR3 residues: CASSYGTGLHEQFF. CDR3 in DNA: TGTGCCAGCAGTTACGGGACAGGGCTCCATGAGCAGTTCTTC.

V usage is TRBV4-1 and J usage is TRBJ1-3; no clear D gene. V lost 0 bases, J lost 1 base, and 10 bases lay in between. The CDR3 runs 16 residues. Germline lookup yields CDR1 MGHRA and CDR2 YSYEKL. In DNA form, the CDR3 reads TGCGCCAGCAGCCAAGAATCCCCCAAGTCTGGAAACACCATATATTTT. The encoded protein is CASSQESPKSGNTIYF.

V is TRBV12-5 and J is TRBJ1-1, with D perhaps matching TRBD1 (6 bases). Trimming cost V 5 bases and J 1 base, with 11 bases left between them. This CDR3 has 14 residues. Germline V lookup: CDR1 LGHNT, CDR2 FRNRAP. The CDR3 region has the DNA TGTGCTAGTGGTCTGGGACACTCGAACACTGAAGCTTTCTTT. It specifies CASGLGHSNTEAFF.

In this sample, this clonotype turned up many times. The chain links TRBV7-2 to TRBJ1-5; D call uncertain. The CDR3 is 16 residues long. Trimming took off 2 bases at V and 0 bases at J, with 11 bases between the two ends. Germline-derived CDR1 and CDR2 are SGHTA and FQGNSA. CDR3: CASSLRAELSNQPQHF. CDR3 in DNA: TGTGCCAGCAGCTTAAGGGCAGAACTTAGCAATCAGCCCCAGCATTTT. Variable domain in full (rest from reference TRBV7-2 and TRBJ1-5): GAGVSQSPSNKVTEKGKDVELRCDPISGHTALYWYRQSLGQGLEFLIYFQGNSAPDKSGLPSDRFSAERTGGSVSTLTIQRTQQEDSAVYLCASSLRAELSNQPQHFGDGTRLSIL.

This sequence joins TRBV24-1 and TRBJ1-2; 7 bases are shared with TRBD1. J lost 6 bases, V lost 7 bases, and 19 bases had no gene match. CDR1 and CDR2 from the germline V gene are KGHDR and SFDVKD. There are 17 residues in the CDR3. Written as DNA, the CDR3 is TGTGCCACCAGAGGGGAGCCCTACGACAGGGTAAATGATGGCTACACCTTC. This translates into CATRGEPYDRVNDGYTF.

The sample holds a few counts of this clonotype. The rearrangement uses TRBV5-1 and TRBJ2-7, with a weak D call TRBD1 (6 bases). The germline V and J ends were trimmed by 4 bases and 0 bases, with 8 bases remaining between them. CDR1 is SGHRS and CDR2 is YFSETQ in the germline V gene. The CDR3 is 13 residues long. The CDR3 loop reads CASSTTGSYEQYF. For the CDR3, the DNA is TGCGCCAGCAGCACGACAGGCTCCTACGAGCAGTACTTC.

The chain links TRBV6-2 or TRBV6-3 to TRBJ2-2; D may match TRBD1 or TRBD2 (5 bases each). V was pared by 6 bases and J by 0 bases, with 14 bases between. CDR3 size: 16 residues. Germline CDR1 MNHEY, CDR2 SVGEGT. The CDR3 region has the DNA TGTGCCAGCAGGCCAGGGACGGCCGCGAACACCGGGGAGCTGTTTTTT. It is translated as CASRPGTAANTGELFF.

Worth noting for this clonotype: Because the CDR3 is missing its conserved closing phenylalanine or tryptophan, this is likely a read error. V and J are TRBV12-3 or TRBV12-4 and TRBJ2-5, with TRBD2 matching over 9 bases. The CDR3 totals 15 residues. V shed 5 bases, J shed 5 bases, and the junction held 9 bases outside the gene matches. CDR3 amino acids: CASSPLRGGQETQYL. The CDR3 coding sequence is TGTGCCAGCAGTCCCCTGCGGGGGGGTCAGGAGACCCAGTACTTA.

This clonotype was counted at least ten times. The chain has TRBV7-2 and TRBJ2-5; 7 positions agree with TRBD1. V gave up 2 bases and J gave up 2 bases; unmatched junction bases: 2. The CDR3 runs 14 residues. Germline CDR1 is SGHTA and CDR2 is FQGNSA. Here the CDR3 DNA reads TGTGCCAGCAGCTTATGGACAGGACAAGAGACCCAGTACTTC. Translation gives CASSLWTGQETQYF.

This clonotype was seen only a few times. The rearrangement links TRBV20-1 to TRBJ2-3; the D is unclear. The CDR3 length is 13 residues. Trimming took off 1 base at V and 0 bases at J, with 5 bases between the two ends. The V gene's germline CDR1 is DFQATT and CDR2 SNEGSKA (reference sequence). The CDR3 sequence: CSARVQSTDTQYF. CDR3 coding DNA: TGCAGTGCTAGAGTACAGAGCACAGATACGCAGTATTTT.

The chain has TRBV28 and TRBJ2-1, with D perhaps TRBD1 (5 bases). Trimming stripped 1 base from V and 10 bases from J, with 11 bases between. The CDR3 is made up of 13 amino acids. Germline loops: CDR1 MDHEN, CDR2 SYDVKM. CDR3 protein: CASSLYGAGEQFF. The CDR3 DNA reads TGTGCCAGCAGTTTATATGGGGCTGGCGAGCAGTTCTTC.

This clonotype was counted ten times or more. CDR3 coding DNA: TGTGCCAGCAGCCCCCCCCCCGAAGAGACCCAGTACTTC. Translating it yields CASSPPPEETQYF. The chain employs TRBV7-9 and TRBJ2-5; D remains unclear. The CDR3 consists of 13 residues. V gave up 5 bases and J gave up 3 bases, with 10 bases separating them. Germline CDR1 and CDR2: SEHNR and FQNEAQ (reference sequence).

The chain couples TRBV9 to TRBJ1-1; no firm D call. The CDR3 contains 14 residues. The V end was cut by 3 bases, the J end by 3 bases, with 12 bases between. Germline V gives CDR1 SGDLS, CDR2 YYNGEE. The CDR3 nucleotides read TGTGCCAGCAGCGCCGGACGGTATGACACTGAAGCTTTCTTT. Translated: CASSAGRYDTEAFF.

The chain joins TRBV29-1 to TRBJ2-2, with 7 nucleotides matching TRBD1. The germline V gene has CDR1 SQVTM and CDR2 ANQGSEA. The CDR3 is 13 residues long. V shed 7 bases and J 2 bases; nucleotides not matched to a gene: 4. This CDR3 is CSGRQGNTGELFF. The DNA for the CDR3 is TGCAGCGGGAGACAGGGTAACACCGGGGAGCTGTTTTTT.

The chain recombines TRBV7-2 with TRBJ2-7; 7 nucleotides agree with TRBD1. The germline gives CDR1 SGHTA, CDR2 FQGNSA. Trimming took 0 bases from V and 3 from J; bases not matched to a gene: 5. The CDR3 is 15 residues long. The chain's CDR3 is CASSLAGTVGYEQYF. Written as DNA, the CDR3 is TGTGCCAGCAGCTTAGCCGGGACAGTGGGCTACGAGCAGTACTTC. The full variable domain, its missing parts supplied by reference TRBV7-2 and TRBJ2-7, is GAGVSQSPSNKVTEKGKDVELRCDPISGHTALYWYRQSLGQGLEFLIYFQGNSAPDKSGLPSDRFSAERTGGSVSTLTIQRTQQEDSAVYLCASSLAGTVGYEQYFGPGTRLTVT.